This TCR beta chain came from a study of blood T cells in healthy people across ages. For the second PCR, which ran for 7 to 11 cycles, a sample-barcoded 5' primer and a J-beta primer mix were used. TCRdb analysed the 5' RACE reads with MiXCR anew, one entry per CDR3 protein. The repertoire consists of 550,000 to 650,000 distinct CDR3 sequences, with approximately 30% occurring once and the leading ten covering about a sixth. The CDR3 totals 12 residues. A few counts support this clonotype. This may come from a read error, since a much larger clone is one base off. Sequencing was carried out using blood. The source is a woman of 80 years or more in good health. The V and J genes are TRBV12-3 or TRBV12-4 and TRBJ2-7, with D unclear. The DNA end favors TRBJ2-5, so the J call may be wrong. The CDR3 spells CASGPNPETQYF. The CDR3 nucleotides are TGTGCCAGCGGCCCCAACCCAGAGACCCAGTACTTC.